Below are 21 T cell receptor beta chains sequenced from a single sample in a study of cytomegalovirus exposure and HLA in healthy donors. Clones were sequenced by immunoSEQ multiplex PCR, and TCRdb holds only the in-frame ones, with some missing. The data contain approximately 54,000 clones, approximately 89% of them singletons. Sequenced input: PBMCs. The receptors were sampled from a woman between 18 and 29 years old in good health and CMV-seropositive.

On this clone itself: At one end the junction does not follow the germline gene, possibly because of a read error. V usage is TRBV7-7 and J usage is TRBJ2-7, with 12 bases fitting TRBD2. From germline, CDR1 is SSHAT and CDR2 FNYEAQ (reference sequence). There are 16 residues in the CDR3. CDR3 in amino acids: CASSPLRASGGGEQYF. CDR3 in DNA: TGTGCTAGCAGCCCCCTCCGGGCTAGCGGGGGGGGCGAGCAGTACTTC. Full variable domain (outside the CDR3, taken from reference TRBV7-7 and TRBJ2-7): GAGVSQSPRYKVTKRGQDVTLRCDPISSHATLYWYQQALGQGPEFLTYFNYEAQPDKSGLPSDRFSAERPEGSISTLTIQRTEQRDSAMYRCASSPLRASGGGEQYFGPGTRLTVT.

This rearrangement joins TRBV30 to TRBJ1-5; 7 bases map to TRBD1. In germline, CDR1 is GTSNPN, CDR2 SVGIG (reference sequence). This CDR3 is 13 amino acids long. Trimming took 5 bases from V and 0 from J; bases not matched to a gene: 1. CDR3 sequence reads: CAWGTVSNQPQHF. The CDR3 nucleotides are TGTGCCTGGGGGACAGTTAGCAATCAGCCCCAGCATTTT.

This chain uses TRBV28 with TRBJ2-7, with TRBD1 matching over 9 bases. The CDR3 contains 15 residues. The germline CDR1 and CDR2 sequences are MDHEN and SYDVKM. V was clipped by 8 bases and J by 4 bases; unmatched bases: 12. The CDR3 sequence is CASGRQGVGPYEQYF. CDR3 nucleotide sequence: TGTGCCAGCGGGAGACAGGGGGTTGGACCGTACGAGCAGTACTTC. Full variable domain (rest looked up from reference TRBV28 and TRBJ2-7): DVKVTQSSRYLVKRTGEKVFLECVQDMDHENMFWYRQDPGLGLRLIYFSYDVKMKEKGDIPEGYSVSREKKERFSLILESASTNQTSMYLCASGRQGVGPYEQYFGPGTRLTVT.

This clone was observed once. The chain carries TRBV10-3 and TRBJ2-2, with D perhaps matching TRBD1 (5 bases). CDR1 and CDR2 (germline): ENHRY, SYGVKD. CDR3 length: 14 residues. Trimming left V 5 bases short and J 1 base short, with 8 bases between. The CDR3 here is CAISPGQNTGELFF. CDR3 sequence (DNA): TGTGCCATCAGTCCCGGACAGAACACCGGGGAGCTGTTTTTT.

CDR3 in amino acids: CASSLVQGLGAQPQHF. The CDR3 DNA sequence: TGTGCCAGCAGCTTAGTCCAGGGGCTCGGCGCTCAGCCCCAGCATTTT. The chain couples TRBV7-2 to TRBJ1-5; a possible D gene is TRBD1 (6 bases). CDR1 is SGHTA and CDR2 is FQGNSA in the germline V gene. The CDR3 spans 16 residues. Trimming cost V 1 base and J 6 bases, with 16 bases left between them.

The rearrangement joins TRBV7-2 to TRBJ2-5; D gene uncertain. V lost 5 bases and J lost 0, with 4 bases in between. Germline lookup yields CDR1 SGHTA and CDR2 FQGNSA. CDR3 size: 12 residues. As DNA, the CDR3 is TGTGCCAGCAGCACTCACCAAGAGACCCAGTACTTC. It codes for CASSTHQETQYF.

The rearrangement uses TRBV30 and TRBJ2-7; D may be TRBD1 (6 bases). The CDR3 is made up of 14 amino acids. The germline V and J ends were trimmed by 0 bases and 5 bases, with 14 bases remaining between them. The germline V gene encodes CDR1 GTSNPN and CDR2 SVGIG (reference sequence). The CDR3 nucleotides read TGTGCCTGGAGTGTGGGGGCCCGGTTGGACGAGCAGTACTTC. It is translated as CAWSVGARLDEQYF. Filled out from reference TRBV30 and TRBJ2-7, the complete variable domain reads SQTIHQWPATLVQPVGSPLSLECTVEGTSNPNLYWYRQAAGRGLQLLFYSVGIGQISSEVPQNLSASRPQDRQFILSSKKLLLSDSGFYLCAWSVGARLDEQYFGPGTRLTVT.

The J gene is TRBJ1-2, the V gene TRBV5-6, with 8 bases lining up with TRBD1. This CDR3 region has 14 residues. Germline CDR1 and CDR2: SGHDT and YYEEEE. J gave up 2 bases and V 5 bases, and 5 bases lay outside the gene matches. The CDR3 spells CASRMTGENYGYTF. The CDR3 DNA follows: TGTGCCAGCAGAATGACAGGGGAGAACTATGGCTACACCTTC.

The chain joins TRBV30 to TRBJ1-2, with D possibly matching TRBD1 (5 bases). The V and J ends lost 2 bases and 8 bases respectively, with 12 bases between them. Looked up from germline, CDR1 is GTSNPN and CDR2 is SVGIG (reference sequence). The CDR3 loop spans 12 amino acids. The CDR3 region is CAWSPPRGGYTF. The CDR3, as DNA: TGTGCCTGGAGTCCCCCAAGGGGAGGCTACACCTTC.

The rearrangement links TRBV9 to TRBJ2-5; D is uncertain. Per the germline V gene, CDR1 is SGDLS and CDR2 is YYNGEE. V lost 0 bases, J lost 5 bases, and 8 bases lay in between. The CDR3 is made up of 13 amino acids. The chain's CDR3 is CASSVEFRETQYF. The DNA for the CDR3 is TGTGCCAGCAGCGTAGAGTTCCGGGAGACCCAGTACTTC.

The CDR3, as DNA: TGTGCCAGCAGCGGCCCCCTCAGGGAGGTGGGGACTGAAGCTTTCTTT. Amino acids: CASSGPLREVGTEAFF. The rearrangement joins TRBV5-4 to TRBJ1-1; weak D call: TRBD1 (5 bases). The germline V gene has CDR1 SGHNT and CDR2 YYREEE (reference sequence). The CDR3 runs to 16 residues. The V end lost 4 bases, the J end lost 5 bases, and 21 bases lay between the germline ends.

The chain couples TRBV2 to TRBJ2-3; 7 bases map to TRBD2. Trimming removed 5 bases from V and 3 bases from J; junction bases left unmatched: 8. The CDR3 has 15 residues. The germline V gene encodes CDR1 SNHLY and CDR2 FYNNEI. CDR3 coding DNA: TGTGCCAGCAGTTTTAGATCCGGGAGGACAGATACGCAGTATTTT. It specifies CASSFRSGRTDTQYF.

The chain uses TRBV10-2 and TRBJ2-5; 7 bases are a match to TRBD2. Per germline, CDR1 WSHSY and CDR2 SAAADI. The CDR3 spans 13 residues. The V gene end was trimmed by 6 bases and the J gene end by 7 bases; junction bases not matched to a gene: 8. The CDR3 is CASSPVSGATQYF. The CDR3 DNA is TGCGCCAGCAGCCCCGTGAGCGGGGCGACCCAGTACTTC.

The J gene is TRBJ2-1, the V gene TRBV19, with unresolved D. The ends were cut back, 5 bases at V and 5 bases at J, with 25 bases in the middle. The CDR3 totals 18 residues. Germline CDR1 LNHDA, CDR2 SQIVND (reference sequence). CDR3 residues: CASSPRHPRLNAHNEQFF. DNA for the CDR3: TGTGCCAGTAGTCCCCGCCACCCCCGCCTAAATGCCCACAATGAGCAGTTCTTC.

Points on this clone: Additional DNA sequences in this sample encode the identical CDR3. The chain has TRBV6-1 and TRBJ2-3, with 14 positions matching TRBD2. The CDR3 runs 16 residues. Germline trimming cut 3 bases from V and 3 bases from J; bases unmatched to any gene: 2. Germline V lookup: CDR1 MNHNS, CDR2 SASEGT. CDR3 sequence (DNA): TGTGCCAGCAGTGAGACTAGCGGGGGGGCTACAGATACGCAGTATTTT. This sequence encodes CASSETSGGATDTQYF.

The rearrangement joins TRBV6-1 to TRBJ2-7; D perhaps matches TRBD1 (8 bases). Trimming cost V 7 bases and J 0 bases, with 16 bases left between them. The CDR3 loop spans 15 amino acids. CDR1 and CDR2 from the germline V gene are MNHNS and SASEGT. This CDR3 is CASTGQGGSSYEQYF. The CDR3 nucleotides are TGTGCCAGCACCGGACAGGGAGGGAGCTCCTACGAGCAGTACTTC.

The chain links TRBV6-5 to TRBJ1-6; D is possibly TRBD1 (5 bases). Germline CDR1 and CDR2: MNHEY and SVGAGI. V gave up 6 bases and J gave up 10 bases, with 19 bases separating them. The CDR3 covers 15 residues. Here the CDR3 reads CASSRRTGFGSPLHF. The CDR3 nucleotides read TGTGCCAGCAGCCGTCGTACAGGATTTGGATCACCCCTCCACTTT.

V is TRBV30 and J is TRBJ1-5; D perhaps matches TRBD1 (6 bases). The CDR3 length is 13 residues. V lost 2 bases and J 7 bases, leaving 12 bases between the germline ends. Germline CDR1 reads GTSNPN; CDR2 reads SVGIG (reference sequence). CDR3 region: CAWSRQGSQPQHF. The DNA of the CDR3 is TGTGCCTGGAGTCGTCAGGGGTCCCAGCCCCAGCATTTT. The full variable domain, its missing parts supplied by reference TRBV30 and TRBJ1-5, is SQTIHQWPATLVQPVGSPLSLECTVEGTSNPNLYWYRQAAGRGLQLLFYSVGIGQISSEVPQNLSASRPQDRQFILSSKKLLLSDSGFYLCAWSRQGSQPQHFGDGTRLSIL.

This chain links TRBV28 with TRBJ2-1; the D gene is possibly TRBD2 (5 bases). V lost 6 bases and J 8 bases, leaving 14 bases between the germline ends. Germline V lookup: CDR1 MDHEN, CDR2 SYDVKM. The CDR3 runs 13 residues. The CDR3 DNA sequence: TGTGCCAGCAGGTTCTCCACTAGGCATGAGCAGTTCTTC. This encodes CASRFSTRHEQFF.

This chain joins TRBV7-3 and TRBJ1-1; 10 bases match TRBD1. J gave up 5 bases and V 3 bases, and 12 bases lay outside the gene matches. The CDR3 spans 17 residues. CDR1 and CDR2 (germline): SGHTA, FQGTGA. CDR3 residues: CASSLFPPDRGGTEAFF. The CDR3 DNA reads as TGTGCCAGCAGCTTGTTTCCTCCGGACAGGGGGGGAACTGAAGCTTTCTTT. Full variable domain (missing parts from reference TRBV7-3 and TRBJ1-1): GAGVSQTPSNKVTEKGKYVELRCDPISGHTALYWYRQSLGQGPEFLIYFQGTGAADDSGLPNDRFFAVRPEGSVSTLKIQRTERGDSAVYLCASSLFPPDRGGTEAFFGQGTRLTVV.

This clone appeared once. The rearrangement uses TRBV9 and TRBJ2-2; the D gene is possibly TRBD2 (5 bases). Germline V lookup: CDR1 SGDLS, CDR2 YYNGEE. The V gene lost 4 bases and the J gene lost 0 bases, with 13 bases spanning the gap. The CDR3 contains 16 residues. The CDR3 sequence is CASSPPLAANTGELFF. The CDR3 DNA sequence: TGTGCCAGCAGCCCCCCCCTAGCAGCGAACACCGGGGAGCTGTTTTTT.